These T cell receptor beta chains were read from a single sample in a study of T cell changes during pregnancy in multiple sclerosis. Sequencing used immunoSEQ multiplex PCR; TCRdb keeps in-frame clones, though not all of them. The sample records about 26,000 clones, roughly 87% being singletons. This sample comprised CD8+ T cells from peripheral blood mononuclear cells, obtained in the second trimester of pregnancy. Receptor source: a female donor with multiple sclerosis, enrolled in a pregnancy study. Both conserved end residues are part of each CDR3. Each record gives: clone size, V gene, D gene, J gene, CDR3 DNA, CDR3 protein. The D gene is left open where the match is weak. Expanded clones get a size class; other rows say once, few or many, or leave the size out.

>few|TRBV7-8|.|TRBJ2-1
TGTGCCAGCAGCTCCCCATTCAGCGGTACAAACAATGAGCAGTTCTTC
CASSSPFSGTNNEQFF
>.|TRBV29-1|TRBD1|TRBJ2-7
TGCAGCGTTGAAGATGTCCACAGGGGGTTCTACGAGCAGTACTTC
CSVEDVHRGFYEQYF
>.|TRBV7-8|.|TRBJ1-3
TGTGCCAGCAGCTCCCCGTGGGAGACCCCGCCTGGAAACACCATATATTTT
CASSSPWETPPGNTIYF
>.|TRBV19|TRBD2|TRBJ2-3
TGTGCCAGTAGTATGGGCGGGAGAGGCACAGATACGCAGTATTTT
CASSMGGRGTDTQYF
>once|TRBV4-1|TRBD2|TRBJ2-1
TGCGCCAGCAGCGTGGGACTAGCGGGATACAATGAGCAGTTCTTC
CASSVGLAGYNEQFF
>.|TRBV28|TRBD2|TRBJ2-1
TGTGCCAGCAGTGGGGGACTAGCGGGCAATGAGCAGTTCTTC
CASSGGLAGNEQFF
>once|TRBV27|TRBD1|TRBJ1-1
TGTGCCAGCAGTTTGATTCCCCCCTCGCAGGGGGCGCACGCTGAAGCTTTCTTT
CASSLIPPSQGAHAEAFF
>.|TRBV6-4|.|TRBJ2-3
TGTGCCAGCAGTGAGATGGAGGCTAGCGGCACAGATACGCAGTATTTT
CASSEMEASGTDTQYF
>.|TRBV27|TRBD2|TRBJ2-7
TGTGCCAGCAGTTTCGCTCTAGCGGGAGTGGGCGAGCAGTACTTC
CASSFALAGVGEQYF
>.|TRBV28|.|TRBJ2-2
TGTGCCATTAGACGGGGGACCGGGGAGCTGTTTTTT
CAIRRGTGELFF
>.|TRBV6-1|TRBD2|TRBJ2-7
TGTGCCAGCAGTGAATGGCTAGCGGAAACCTACGAGCAGTACTTC
CASSEWLAETYEQYF
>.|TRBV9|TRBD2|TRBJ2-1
TGTGCCAGCAGCGTAGGGGTGGGAGGGGTTTGGAATGAGCAGTTCTTC
CASSVGVGGVWNEQFF
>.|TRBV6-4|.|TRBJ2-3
TGTGCCAGCAGTGACGGGGCTGGCGGTGCGCAGTATTTT
CASSDGAGGAQYF
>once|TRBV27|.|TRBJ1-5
TGTGCCAGCAGTTGGGGAGGACTCAATCAGCCCCAGCATTTT
CASSWGGLNQPQHF
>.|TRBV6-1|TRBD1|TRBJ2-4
TGTGCCAGCATTTCAGGGGGCGGAAACATTCAGTACTTC
CASISGGGNIQYF
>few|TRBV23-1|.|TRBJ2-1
TGCGCCAGCAGTCAATATCCGGGACTTGAGGAGCAGTTCTTC
CASSQYPGLEEQFF
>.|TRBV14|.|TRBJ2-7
TGTGCCAGCAGCCCGACCCTAGCGACCTACGAGCAGTACTTC
CASSPTLATYEQYF
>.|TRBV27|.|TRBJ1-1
TGTGCCAGCAGTTTATTTACGGGGAACACTGAAGCTTTCTTT
CASSLFTGNTEAFF
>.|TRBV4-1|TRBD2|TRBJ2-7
TGCGCCAGCAGCCAAGGGGGACTAGTCTCCTACGAGCAGTACTTC
CASSQGGLVSYEQYF
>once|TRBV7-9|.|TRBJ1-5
TGTGCCAGCAGCTTAGTTGGTCCACTCTGGGCAAGCAATCAGCCCCAGCATTTT
CASSLVGPLWASNQPQHF
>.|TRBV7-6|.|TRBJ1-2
TGTGCCAGCAGCCTGCTAGTAACGGATAACTATGGCTACACCTTC
CASSLLVTDNYGYTF
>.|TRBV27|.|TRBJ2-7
TGTGCCAGCAGTCCAATCTATAAGAAGAGCTCCTACGAGCAGTACTTC
CASSPIYKKSSYEQYF
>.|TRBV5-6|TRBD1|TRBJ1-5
TGTGCCAGCAGCTTGAGTTTGACAGGGAATCAGCCCCAGCATTTT
CASSLSLTGNQPQHF
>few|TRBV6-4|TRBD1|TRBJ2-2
TGTGCCAGCAGCCTACAGGGGGACACCGGGGAGCTGTTTTTT
CASSLQGDTGELFF
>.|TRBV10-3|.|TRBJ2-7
TGTGCCATCAGTGATGTTTTAAGCGAAGGGCAGTACTTC
CAISDVLSEGQYF
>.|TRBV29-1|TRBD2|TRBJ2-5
TGCAGCGCCCCCTTGGGACTAGCCCAAGAGACCCAGTACTTC
CSAPLGLAQETQYF
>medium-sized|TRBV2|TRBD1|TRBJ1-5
TGTGCCAGCAGTGAGTGGGACAGTAATCAGCCCCAGCATTTT
CASSEWDSNQPQHF
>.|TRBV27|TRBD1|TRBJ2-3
TGTGCCAGCAGTTTCCCCGGGACAGGCGCAGATACGCAGTATTTT
CASSFPGTGADTQYF
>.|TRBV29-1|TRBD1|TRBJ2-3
TGCAGCGTTGAGGTTCAGGGGGCAGAAGATACGCAGTATTTT
CSVEVQGAEDTQYF
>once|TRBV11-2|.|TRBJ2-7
TGTGCCAGCAGCTTAGAGTCTTACGAGCAGTACTTC
CASSLESYEQYF
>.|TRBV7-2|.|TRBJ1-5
TGTGCCAGCAGCCCGGTCGGGAGCAATCAGCCCCAGCATTTT
CASSPVGSNQPQHF
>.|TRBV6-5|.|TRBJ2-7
TGTGCCAGCAGCCCACTATCGTACGCGTCCGAGCAGTACTTC
CASSPLSYASEQYF
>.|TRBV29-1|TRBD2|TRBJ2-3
TGCAGCGTTGGGAGACTAGCGGGGGGTACGCAGTATTTT
CSVGRLAGGTQYF
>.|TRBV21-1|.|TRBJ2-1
TGTGCCAGCAGCAAAGCGCGGGAACCGCAGCGGGAGTGGTGGAACAATGAGCAGTTCTTC
CASSKAREPQREWWNNEQFF
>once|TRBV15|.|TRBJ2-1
TGTGCCACCAGGACCATAGGCGGTGAGCAGTTCTTC
CATRTIGGEQFF
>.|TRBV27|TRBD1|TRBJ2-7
TGTGCCAGCACCCTGGGACAGGGGGCCTACGAGCAGTACTTC
CASTLGQGAYEQYF
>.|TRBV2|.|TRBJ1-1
TGTGCCAGCAGTGAATCGTTAAACACTGAAGCTTTCTTT
CASSESLNTEAFF
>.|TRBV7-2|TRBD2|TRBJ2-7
TGTGCCAGCAGCTCCGGGACTACCCCCTACGAGCAGTACTTC
CASSSGTTPYEQYF
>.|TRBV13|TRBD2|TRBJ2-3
TGTGCCAGCAGCTCGAGGACTAGTGCCCACACAGATACGCAGTATTTT
CASSSRTSAHTDTQYF
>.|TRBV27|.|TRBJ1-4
TGTGCCAGCAGTCCCACCGACAGTTATGAAAAACTGTTTTTT
CASSPTDSYEKLFF
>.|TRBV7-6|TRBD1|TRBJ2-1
TGTGCCAGCAGCTTACAGGGGGCTTTCCCCTACAATGAGCAGTTCTTC
CASSLQGAFPYNEQFF
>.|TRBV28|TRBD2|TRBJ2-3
TGTGCCAGCAGTTTAGTTCTAGCGGGAGAATCAAGCACAGATACGCAGTATTTT
CASSLVLAGESSTDTQYF
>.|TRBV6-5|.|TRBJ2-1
TGTGCCAGCAGTTACTCGTTCTTGCGGGCCTACAATGAGCAGTTCTTC
CASSYSFLRAYNEQFF
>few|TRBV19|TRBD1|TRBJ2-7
TGTGCCAGTAGTACCGGGACAGGGCCCTACGAGCAGTACTTC
CASSTGTGPYEQYF
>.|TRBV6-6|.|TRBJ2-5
TGTGCCAGCAGGCGGGTTACTGCAGGAGAGACCCAGTACTTC
CASRRVTAGETQYF
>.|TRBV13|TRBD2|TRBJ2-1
TGTGCCAGCAGCACCACTAGCGGGAGGGCCCATGAGCAGTTCTTC
CASSTTSGRAHEQFF
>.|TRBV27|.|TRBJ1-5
TGTGCCAGCAGTCTGACAGGAAGGGGTCAGCCCCAGCATTTT
CASSLTGRGQPQHF
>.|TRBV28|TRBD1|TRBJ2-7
TGTGCCAGCCTACAGGGGGCTTCCTACGAGCAGTACTTC
CASLQGASYEQYF
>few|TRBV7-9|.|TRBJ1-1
TGTGCCAGCAGCCCCTGGGCAGGCAGTAACACTGAAGCTTTCTTT
CASSPWAGSNTEAFF
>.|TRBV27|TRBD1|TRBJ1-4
TGTGCCAGCAGTTTATCCAGGGGGAATGAAAAACTGTTTTTT
CASSLSRGNEKLFF
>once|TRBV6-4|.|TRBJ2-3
TGTGCCAGCAGTGAAGGGCGCGGAGGGGATACGCAGTATTTT
CASSEGRGGDTQYF
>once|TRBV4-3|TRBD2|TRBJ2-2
TGCGCCAGCAGAGCTAGCGGGAGATCAAACACCGGGGAGCTGTTTTTT
CASRASGRSNTGELFF
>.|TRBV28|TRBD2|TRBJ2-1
TGTGCCAGCAGTCCGCGGGAGGTCAATGAGCAGTTCTTC
CASSPREVNEQFF
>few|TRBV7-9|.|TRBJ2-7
TGTGCCAGCAGCCTATCCGTCTACGAGCAGTACTTC
CASSLSVYEQYF